This T cell receptor (beta chain) was captured in a study of blood T cell repertoires in COVID-19. As for the study in general: In each case, the material was cDNA or gDNA derived from T cells, B-cell-depleted T cells, or PBMCs.

As handled by the study authors: Counts of nucleated cells, estimated from reference gene primer amplification, were obtained. Some clones are missing from TCRdb's copy, which holds only in-frame ones; the method was immunoSEQ multiplex PCR. V and J calls and clone size follow that table, whereas D and trimming were derived from the DNA. The sample has around 250,000 clones, 85% to 90% seen once; the top ten hold 3.6%. CDR3 length: 15 residues. Deletions cut 7 bases from V and 2 bases from J, with 12 bases between. The germline gives CDR1 MNHEY, CDR2 SVGAGI. The gene calls are TRBV6-5 and TRBJ2-6, with D maybe TRBD2 (6 bases). Sequenced input: peripheral blood. The origin of this receptor is a man in his late teens or twenties with active or convalescent COVID-19. Written as DNA, the CDR3 is TGTGCCAGCATCGGAGGGAATGCTGGGGCCAACGTCCTGACTTTC. It encodes CASIGGNAGANVLTF.